This T cell receptor beta chain comes out of a study of T-cell reconstitution after alpha-beta-depleted transplantation in children. Whole-study findings and limits: In some patients, recipient T cells and intrathymic progenitors surviving conditioning explained high day-60 diversity. After one year, T-cell counts and TCRbeta diversity mostly came from new T cells.

Preparing the TCRbeta library involved the use of unique molecular identifiers. TCRdb fed the PCR reads into MiXCR, producing one record per CDR3 protein. The sample lists about 220,000 distinct CDR3 sequences; 17% were seen once. Per germline, CDR1 MNHEY and CDR2 SVGEGT. Trimming left V 7 bases short and J 6 bases short, with 14 bases between. This CDR3 region has 13 residues. On this clonotype itself: Its specificity is unknown.

This TCR was sampled from a male patient aged 2 to 10 who had a stem cell transplant for acute lymphoblastic leukemia, so the T cells may come from the graft donor. The sample here was PBMCs, mostly from graft donor cells, taken 360 days after TCRalphabeta/CD19-depleted stem cell transplant. V usage is TRBV6-2 or TRBV6-3 and J usage is TRBJ2-3; D unclear. The CDR3 is CASKDAASDTQYF. The CDR3 DNA follows: TGTGCCAGCAAGGACGCCGCCTCCGATACGCAGTATTTT.